The rows below give T cell receptor beta chains drawn from one sample of a study of blood T cell repertoires in COVID-19. Using immunoSEQ multiplex PCR, the repertoire was profiled, and TCRdb retains in-frame clones only, with some absent. The table includes about 350,000 clones, about 90% detected once. Sequencing was performed on PBMCs or T cells enriched from blood (not recorded which). The receptors were gathered from a woman in her 30s who had been exposed to COVID-19. CDR3s include the opening cysteine and the closing phenylalanine or tryptophan. The D gene is left open where the match is weak. Clone size is stated in some rows and not others, as once, few, many or a class when expanded.

>TRBV5-1|NA|14|TRBJ2-5|NA
TGCGCCAGCAGCTTGGCAGGTCAAGAAGAGACCCAGTACTTC
CASSLAGQEETQYF
>TRBV5-6|TRBD1|18|TRBJ2-3|once
TGTGCCAGCAGCACGGGACAGGGAGGTCTGCCGAGCACAGATACGCAGTATTTT
CASSTGQGGLPSTDTQYF
>TRBV19|NA|13|TRBJ2-1|NA
TGTGCCAGTAGCTTTGGCACCCACAATGAGCAGTTCTTC
CASSFGTHNEQFF
>TRBV5-1|TRBD2|17|TRBJ2-5|NA
TGCGCCAGCAGCCCCAAACTGACTAGCGCGTACCAAGAGACCCAGTACTTC
CASSPKLTSAYQETQYF
>TRBV27|NA|14|TRBJ2-2|NA
TGTGCCAGCAGACCGAAGGGGTACACCGGGGAGCTGTTTTTT
CASRPKGYTGELFF
>TRBV5-1|TRBD2|16|TRBJ2-7|NA
TGCGCCAGCAGCTTGGATCGCAGGGAGGGCTCCTACGAGCAGTACTTC
CASSLDRREGSYEQYF
>TRBV27|NA|16|TRBJ2-3|NA
TGTGCCAGCAGTTTCTTGGGGACTCAGCTCACAGATACGCAGTATTTT
CASSFLGTQLTDTQYF
>TRBV3-1/TRBV3-2|NA|14|TRBJ2-1|NA
TGTGCCAGCCGAAGGATTGACAGCAACAATGAGCAGTTCTTC
CASRRIDSNNEQFF
>TRBV18|TRBD1|14|TRBJ1-5|NA
TGTGCCAGCTCACCATCGGACAGGGAACAGCCCCAGCATTTT
CASSPSDREQPQHF
>TRBV10-2|NA|18|TRBJ1-4|NA
TGCGCCAGCAGTGAAAGGCGACAGTCTTATGCAACTAATGAAAAACTGTTTTTT
CASSERRQSYATNEKLFF
>TRBV7-6|NA|15|TRBJ2-7|NA
TGTGCCAGCAGCTCTAGGGGCGAAAACTCCTACGAGCAGTACTTC
CASSSRGENSYEQYF
>TRBV3-1/TRBV3-2|NA|13|TRBJ2-7|NA
TGTGCCAGCAGCCTAGGACAGTCGTACGAGCAGTACTTC
CASSLGQSYEQYF